This entry lists 21 T cell receptor beta chains sequenced from one sample in a study of T cell clusters in autoimmune cytopenias. TRB was amplified from approximately 250 ng of peripheral blood genomic DNA per sample. TRB rearrangements were amplified by touch-down multiplex PCR with mixed TRB-A/B primers. With the multiplex PCR reads reprocessed, TCRdb shows one record per CDR3 protein and no DNA. The table gives 5,000 to 6,500 distinct CDR3 sequences; the top ten clones make up just under 5% of it. Sequencing input: peripheral blood. Every receptor here comes from a human donor with an autoimmune cytopenia or autoimmune hepatitis (not recorded which).

Frequency places this clonotype as medium-sized. V is TRBV19 and J is TRBJ1-5; without DNA, the TCRdb call of TRBD1 cannot be checked. CDR1 is LNHDA and CDR2 is SQIVND in the germline V gene (reference sequence). This CDR3 contains 15 residues. The CDR3: CASRDPTGAVQPQHF.

Measured by frequency, this clonotype is medium-sized. The chain joins TRBV5-4 to TRBJ2-1; TCRdb outputs TRBD2, but without DNA this stays unchecked. There are 14 residues in the CDR3. The germline V gene encodes CDR1 SGHNT and CDR2 YYREEE (reference sequence). The CDR3 region is CASSSPGPPGEQFF.

This clonotype registers medium-sized by frequency. The chain carries TRBV11-1 and TRBJ2-3; TCRdb lists TRBD1, though no DNA is available to test this call. Germline loops: CDR1 SGHAT, CDR2 FQDESV (reference sequence). This CDR3 is 16 amino acids long. The CDR3: CASSSGQGSFTDTQYF.

This clonotype counts as medium-sized by frequency. The J gene is TRBJ2-7, the V gene TRBV6-2 or TRBV6-3. Germline V gene data show CDR1 as MNHEY and CDR2 as SVGEGT. The CDR3 length is 11 residues. CDR3: CASQDYYEQYF.

This rearrangement joins TRBV20-1 to TRBJ2-1; lacking DNA, the TRBD1 call made by TCRdb goes unchecked. Germline V lookup: CDR1 DFQATT, CDR2 SNEGSKA (reference sequence). This CDR3 comprises 15 residues. CDR3 sequence reads: CSAPKAGQPYNEQFF.

Frequency places this clonotype as medium-sized (0.01 to 0.1%). The V call is TRBV5-5, the J call TRBJ2-5. The CDR3 spans 13 residues. Germline V gene lookup returns CDR1 SGHKS and CDR2 YYEKEE (reference sequence). The CDR3 protein is CASSLEYQETQYF.

According to its frequency, this clonotype is medium-sized (0.01 to 0.1%). The V gene is TRBV7-9, the J gene TRBJ2-6; TCRdb designates TRBD1, a call that cannot be tested without DNA. Germline CDR1 SEHNR, CDR2 FQNEAQ (reference sequence). The CDR3 is made up of 17 amino acids. The chain's CDR3 is CASRPMYRGPGANVLTF.

In terms of frequency, this clonotype is medium-sized (0.01 to 0.1%). The chain recombines TRBV15 with TRBJ2-2. The CDR3 is made up of 14 amino acids. Germline CDR1 and CDR2: LNHNV and YYDKDF (reference sequence). The CDR3 protein is CATSPRRSTGELFF.

This CDR3 is CSANEGTDTQYF. The chain is built from TRBV20-1 and TRBJ2-3; the D call from TCRdb, TRBD2, cannot be confirmed without DNA. Germline lookup yields CDR1 DFQATT and CDR2 SNEGSKA (reference sequence). CDR3 size: 12 residues.

The CDR3 loop reads CASSPTDRGLYEQYF. The V gene is TRBV4-2, the J gene TRBJ2-7; the D gene TCRdb calls, TRBD1, cannot be checked with no DNA. There are 15 residues in the CDR3. CDR1 is LGHNA and CDR2 is YNFKEQ in the germline V gene.

The V call is TRBV7-9, the J call TRBJ1-6; the D call from TCRdb, TRBD1, cannot be confirmed without DNA. Per the germline V gene, CDR1 is SEHNR and CDR2 is FQNEAQ (reference sequence). The CDR3 sequence is 13 residues long. The CDR3 sequence: CASSLVPLSPLHF. The complete variable domain, with remaining parts taken from reference TRBV7-9 and TRBJ1-6, reads DTGVSQNPRHKITKRGQNVTFRCDPISEHNRLYWYRQTLGQGPEFLTYFQNEAQLEKSRLLSDRFSAERPKGSFSTLEIQRTEQGDSAMYLCASSLVPLSPLHFGNGTRLTVT.

CDR3 in amino acids: CASFRTGSYEQYF. This chain connects TRBV5-6 to TRBJ2-7; lacking DNA, the TRBD1 call made by TCRdb goes unchecked. Germline V gene lookup returns CDR1 SGHDT and CDR2 YYEEEE. The CDR3 covers 13 residues.

This clonotype is deemed medium-sized (0.01 to 0.1%) by its frequency. The J gene is TRBJ2-7, the V gene TRBV19. This CDR3 spans 13 amino acids. Germline V lookup: CDR1 LNHDA, CDR2 SQIVND (reference sequence). CDR3 residues: CASRLDQTYEQYF.

V usage is TRBV7-6 and J usage is TRBJ1-6; the D call from TCRdb, TRBD1, cannot be confirmed without DNA. This CDR3 has 13 residues. Germline values: CDR1 SGHVS, CDR2 FNYEAQ. The CDR3 protein is CASSPAYNSPLHF.

The chain couples TRBV4-2 to TRBJ2-5; TCRdb proposes TRBD1, but this gene call is untestable without DNA. This CDR3 is 18 amino acids long. Germline V lookup: CDR1 LGHNA, CDR2 YNFKEQ. The CDR3 loop is CASSQDGTGDRGQETQYF.

The rearrangement links TRBV12-3 or TRBV12-4 to TRBJ2-2; TCRdb's D call of TRBD1 is untestable without DNA. The CDR3 covers 15 residues. The CDR3 here is CASRPRTGGTGELFF.

The chain is built from TRBV5-1 and TRBJ2-3. This CDR3 has 11 amino acids. Looked up from germline, CDR1 is SGHRS and CDR2 is YFSETQ. The CDR3 sequence: CASSVDLTQYF.

Considering frequency, this clonotype is medium-sized (0.01 to 0.1%). The chain recombines TRBV6-1 with TRBJ2-7; with no DNA, the TCRdb D assignment of TRBD2 cannot be verified. This CDR3 has 16 residues. Germline V lookup: CDR1 MNHNS, CDR2 SASEGT. The CDR3 protein is CASSEARDYPSYEQYF.

This clonotype is identified as medium-sized (0.01 to 0.1%) from frequency. This chain connects TRBV6-2 or TRBV6-3 to TRBJ2-3; TCRdb's D call, TRBD2, is unchecked because there is no DNA. CDR1 is MNHEY and CDR2 is SVGEGT in the germline V gene. CDR3 length: 14 residues. The CDR3 here is CASGTSGETDTQYF.

By frequency, this clonotype registers medium-sized. V and J are TRBV19 and TRBJ1-6. CDR1 is LNHDA and CDR2 is SQIVND in the germline V gene (reference sequence). The CDR3 is made up of 13 amino acids. This CDR3 is CASSVNHNSPLHF.

The chain joins TRBV20-1 to TRBJ2-1; TCRdb lists TRBD2, though no DNA is available to test this call. The CDR3 runs 13 residues. Germline V gene sequence: CDR1 DFQATT, CDR2 SNEGSKA (reference sequence). The CDR3 loop reads CSARDLAGNEQFF.